These 28 T cell receptor beta chains share one sample of origin, sequenced in a study of blood T cell repertoires in COVID-19. Sequencing used immunoSEQ multiplex PCR; TCRdb keeps in-frame clones, though not all of them. The sample has around 150,000 clones, 87% seen once. The material sequenced was peripheral blood. These receptors were taken from a woman in her sixties or seventies who had recovered from COVID-19.

The chain recombines TRBV27 with TRBJ2-1; the match to TRBD2 covers 10 bases. CDR3 length: 14 amino acids. V shed 5 bases and J 3 bases; nucleotides not matched to a gene: 1. Germline assignment: CDR1 MNHEY and CDR2 SMNVEV (reference sequence). The CDR3 DNA sequence: TGTGCCAGCAGTGTAGCGGGGGGCTACAATGAGCAGTTCTTC. Translation: CASSVAGGYNEQFF.

This clone was observed once. The chain carries TRBV6-1 and TRBJ2-7; D gene unclear. V was trimmed by 3 bases and J by 6 bases, leaving 15 bases between them. Germline V lookup: CDR1 MNHNS, CDR2 SASEGT. CDR3 size: 14 residues. DNA for the CDR3: TGTGCCAGCAGTGAGGGTTCTTGGGCCGGCGAGCAGTACTTC. Protein: CASSEGSWAGEQYF.

V gene TRBV19 combines with J gene TRBJ1-1, with D uncertain. This CDR3 is built from 16 residues. Per germline, CDR1 LNHDA and CDR2 SQIVND (reference sequence). With 0 bases removed from V and 6 bases from J, the gap between germline ends came to 17 bases. CDR3 coding DNA: TGTGCCAGTAGTATAGACCCCAGAGGGTATCACCCTGAAGCTTTCTTT. Protein: CASSIDPRGYHPEAFF. The full variable domain, its missing parts supplied by reference TRBV19 and TRBJ1-1, is DGGITQSPKYLFRKEGQNVTLSCEQNLNHDAMYWYRQDPGQGLRLIYYSQIVNDFQKGDIAEGYSVSREKKESFPLTVTSAQKNPTAFYLCASSIDPRGYHPEAFFGQGTRLTVV.

The chain couples TRBV19 to TRBJ1-1; TRBD1 is a possible D gene (6 bases). The CDR3 has 15 residues. The V gene's germline CDR1 is LNHDA and CDR2 SQIVND (reference sequence). Trimming stripped 4 bases from V and 3 bases from J, with 15 bases between. The CDR3 DNA sequence: TGTGCCAGTAGTAGCCGGGGGGCCCTTGACACTGAAGCTTTCTTT. As protein: CASSSRGALDTEAFF.

This chain connects TRBV4-1 to TRBJ2-1; D is unclear. V was pared by 0 bases and J by 7 bases, with 13 bases between. CDR3 length: 15 residues. Germline V lookup: CDR1 MGHRA, CDR2 YSYEKL. Written as DNA, the CDR3 is TGCGCCAGCAGCCAAGATCTACAGCCTTGGAATGAGCAGTTCTTC. Its translation: CASSQDLQPWNEQFF.

The genes are TRBV10-1 and TRBJ2-3; D call uncertain. V gave up 8 bases and J gave up 1 base, with 10 bases separating them. This CDR3 is 13 amino acids long. Per the germline V gene, CDR1 is WNHNN and CDR2 is SYGVQD (reference sequence). The CDR3 protein is CASQKQGTDTQYF. CDR3 nucleotide sequence: TGCGCCAGCCAAAAGCAGGGCACAGATACGCAGTATTTT.

The chain carries TRBV5-1 and TRBJ2-5; TRBD2 matches 12 bases. Germline loops: CDR1 SGHRS, CDR2 YFSETQ. The CDR3 has 15 amino acids. V was clipped by 6 bases and J by 2 bases; unmatched bases: 5. The CDR3 protein is CASIPSGGGQETQYF. In DNA form, the CDR3 reads TGCGCCAGCATACCTAGCGGGGGGGGTCAAGAGACCCAGTACTTC.

The chain carries TRBV10-3 and TRBJ1-6; D is ambiguous. Germline CDR1 and CDR2: ENHRY and SYGVKD. CDR3 length: 12 amino acids. V shed 10 bases and J shed 10 bases, with 14 bases lying between them. CDR3 coding DNA: TGTGCCACCGGATCAGCGGGGTCACCCCTCCACTTT. This encodes CATGSAGSPLHF.

The chain uses TRBV9 and TRBJ2-2; D uncertain. V was clipped by 0 bases and J by 4 bases, with 13 bases between them. The CDR3 sequence is 16 residues long. The germline V gene has CDR1 SGDLS and CDR2 YYNGEE. The CDR3 spells CASSVALDLTTGELFF. CDR3 DNA sequence: TGTGCCAGCAGCGTAGCTCTCGACTTAACCACCGGGGAGCTGTTTTTT.

This chain links TRBV19 with TRBJ1-5; maybe TRBD1 (6 bases). This CDR3 region has 16 residues. V lost 5 bases and J 3 bases, leaving 17 bases between the germline ends. The germline V gene has CDR1 LNHDA and CDR2 SQIVND (reference sequence). CDR3 sequence (DNA): TGTGCCAGTAGTGGCACGCGGGGGGGCAACAATCAGCCCCAGCATTTT. Translation: CASSGTRGGNNQPQHF.

V is TRBV6-6 and J is TRBJ1-1, with 9 positions matching TRBD1. In germline, CDR1 is MNHNY, CDR2 SVGAGI (reference sequence). V was pared by 2 bases and J by 6 bases, with 10 bases of the junction left unmatched. CDR3 size: 16 residues. The CDR3 DNA follows: TGTGCCAGCAGTTACGCGGCCGGGACAGGGACGGCTGAAGCTTTCTTT. Translated: CASSYAAGTGTAEAFF.

This clone was detected only a few times. The gene calls are TRBV2 and TRBJ1-5, with unresolved D. V lost 6 bases and J lost 1, with 13 bases in between. CDR1 SNHLY and CDR2 FYNNEI come from the germline V gene. The CDR3 consists of 15 residues. The CDR3 loop reads CASSPRFLSNQPQHF. DNA of the CDR3: TGTGCCAGCAGCCCCCGTTTTCTCAGCAATCAGCCCCAGCATTTT.

The chain has TRBV5-1 and TRBJ2-2, with D perhaps matching TRBD2 (5 bases). V gave up 0 bases and J gave up 3 bases, with 12 bases separating them. Germline-derived CDR1 and CDR2 are SGHRS and YFSETQ. There are 16 residues in the CDR3. CDR3 sequence: CASSLVGGQYTGELFF. CDR3 DNA: TGCGCCAGCAGCTTGGTGGGCGGGCAGTACACCGGGGAGCTGTTTTTT.

The chain employs TRBV23-1 and TRBJ1-5, with TRBD1 matching over 10 bases. TRBV23-1 has ORF status, its function being uncertain. The trim removed 4 bases at V and 5 bases at J, leaving 2 bases unmatched. There are 14 residues in the CDR3. CDR3 region: CASSRQGAHQPQHF. The CDR3 bases are TGCGCCAGCAGTCGACAGGGGGCGCATCAGCCCCAGCATTTT.

The sample holds one count of this clone. CDR3 DNA: TGTGCCAGCAGTTACTCACAGGGGTTTGGAGAGACCCAGTACTTC. Protein: CASSYSQGFGETQYF. The V call is TRBV6-5, the J call TRBJ2-5; 7 bases agree with TRBD1. Germline V gene lookup returns CDR1 MNHEY and CDR2 SVGAGI. This CDR3 is 15 amino acids long. Unmatched junction bases numbered 5, after V lost 0 bases and J lost 4 bases.

Note on this clone: The same CDR3 arises from other DNA sequences in this sample as well. V and J are TRBV28 and TRBJ1-5, with D tentatively TRBD1 (5 bases). Germline V gene data show CDR1 as MDHEN and CDR2 as SYDVKM. Between the trimmed V and J ends, which lost 3 bases and 3 bases, there was a span of 9 bases. The CDR3 spans 14 residues. The CDR3, as DNA: TGTGCCAGCAGTTTGGGGCAGACCAATCAGCCCCAGCATTTT. It encodes CASSLGQTNQPQHF.

This clone was seen once. The chain uses TRBV25-1 and TRBJ2-5; the match to TRBD1 covers 10 bases. This CDR3 is built from 15 residues. Trimming cost V 3 bases and J 4 bases; bases outside gene matches: 5. The germline CDR1 and CDR2 sequences are MGHDK and SYGVNS. The DNA of the CDR3 is TGTGCCAGCAGTGACCCCGGACAGGGGGGAGAGACCCAGTACTTC. Translated: CASSDPGQGGETQYF.

This CDR3 is CASSDRAHRGTEQYF. The CDR3 DNA follows: TGCGCCAGCAGCGACCGGGCCCACAGGGGGACCGAGCAGTACTTC. V usage is TRBV5-1 and J usage is TRBJ2-7; 8 nucleotides align to TRBD1. CDR3 length: 15 amino acids. After removal of 4 bases from V and 6 bases from J, the junction contained 12 bases not matched to a gene. The germline V gene encodes CDR1 SGHRS and CDR2 YFSETQ.

This clone occurred once. The chain is built from TRBV10-3 and TRBJ2-1; no clear D. The length of the CDR3 is 12 residues. Trimming left V 6 bases short and J 3 bases short, with 6 bases between. Germline loops: CDR1 ENHRY, CDR2 SYGVKD. In DNA form, the CDR3 reads TGTGCCATCAGGGGCGACTACAATGAGCAGTTCTTC. Residues: CAIRGDYNEQFF.

This chain links TRBV7-9 with TRBJ2-3; tentative D call: TRBD1 (5 bases). The CDR3 runs 15 residues. The V and J ends lost 1 base and 0 bases respectively, with 8 bases between them. CDR1 is SEHNR, CDR2 FQNEAQ, per germline (reference sequence). The CDR3 DNA reads as TGTGCCAGCAGCTTAGGACAGTCTAGCACAGATACGCAGTATTTT. Protein: CASSLGQSSTDTQYF.

The gene calls are TRBV4-1 and TRBJ1-2, with D maybe TRBD1 (5 bases). With 6 bases removed from V and 2 bases from J, the gap between germline ends came to 16 bases. Looked up from germline, CDR1 is MGHRA and CDR2 is YSYEKL. This CDR3 comprises 15 residues. CDR3 sequence reads: CASSSKSSGNYGYTF. In DNA, the CDR3 is TGCGCCAGCAGTAGCAAGTCCTCAGGGAACTATGGCTACACCTTC.

The chain recombines TRBV24-1 with TRBJ1-1, with D tentatively TRBD1 (5 bases). The CDR3 spans 14 residues. Germline lookup yields CDR1 KGHDR and CDR2 SFDVKD. Trimming removed 2 bases from V and 0 bases from J, with 6 bases in between. The CDR3 protein is CATSDSGLNTEAFF. The CDR3 region has the DNA TGTGCCACCAGTGATTCAGGGTTGAACACTGAAGCTTTCTTT.

CDR3 sequence reads: CASSEDQETQYF. The CDR3 coding sequence is TGTGCCAGTAGTGAGGATCAAGAGACCCAGTACTTC. J is TRBJ2-5 and V is TRBV19; D gene unclear. Germline lookup yields CDR1 LNHDA and CDR2 SQIVND (reference sequence). Trimming pared 5 bases from V and 2 bases from J, leaving 6 bases between. The length of the CDR3 is 12 residues.

This CDR3 reads CASSSFPSDTIYF. The CDR3 region has the DNA TGTGCCAGCAGTTCTTTCCCTTCAGACACCATATATTTT. J is TRBJ1-3 and V is TRBV12-3 or TRBV12-4; D uncertain. Trimming removed 4 bases at V and 8 bases at J, with 12 bases between. This CDR3 has 13 amino acids.

The chain carries TRBV19 and TRBJ2-1; TRBD2 matches at 11 bases. With 2 bases clipped from V and 8 bases from J, the junction kept 8 bases outside the gene matches. The CDR3 consists of 16 residues. The V gene's germline CDR1 is LNHDA and CDR2 SQIVND (reference sequence). The CDR3 DNA sequence: TGTGCCAGTAGTATACAGACTAGCGGGGCGGGTCATGAGCAGTTCTTC. The encoded protein is CASSIQTSGAGHEQFF.

The genes are TRBV5-5 and TRBJ2-1; 7 nucleotides align to TRBD1. Germline values: CDR1 SGHKS, CDR2 YYEKEE (reference sequence). The CDR3 is 12 residues long. V lost 4 bases to trimming and J lost 7 bases; unmatched junction nucleotides: 2. The CDR3 bases are TGTGCCAGCAGCACACAGGGGAATGAGCAGTTCTTC. It specifies CASSTQGNEQFF.

V and J are TRBV10-3 and TRBJ1-5, with a weak D call TRBD1 (5 bases). Germline loops: CDR1 ENHRY, CDR2 SYGVKD. The CDR3 contains 14 residues. V lost 8 bases and J 6 bases, leaving 17 bases between the germline ends. The CDR3 DNA is TGTGCCATCTCTTCGGGGGGTCCAGGTCAGCCCCAGCATTTT. Its protein is CAISSGGPGQPQHF.

The chain carries TRBV18 and TRBJ2-5, with D perhaps matching TRBD2 (7 bases). Trimming took off 3 bases at V and 5 bases at J, with 19 bases between the two ends. CDR3 size: 16 residues. The germline V gene encodes CDR1 KGHSH and CDR2 LQKENI. The CDR3 spells CASSPPGGLVWETQYF. Written as DNA, the CDR3 is TGTGCCAGCTCACCCCCCGGGGGGCTGGTTTGGGAGACCCAGTACTTC.